The present entry profiles one TCR beta chain with its context. This clone's antigen is unknown. This may be a read error: a much more frequent sequence differs by one nucleotide. The data were taken from a study of molecular identifiers for immune sequencing clone quantification (dated by TCRdb to the late 2010s). Background on the whole study: For a replicate experiment, the RNA from either roughly 18,000 or 92,000 naive CD8 T cells was divided into five aliquots, and four of those aliquots went on to sequencing. This methods study benchmarked molecular-identifier clustering-based TCR repertoire sequencing (MIDCIRS) and TCR RNA copy counting, using CD8 T cells to do so.

Results and caveats for the whole study, not just this receptor: In CMV-specific effector cells, over 98% of molecules were held by clones above 20 RNA copies, whereas under 1% of molecules were held by such clones in naive cells. Modeling gave around 3 recovered TCR RNA copies per cell versus approximately 11 by digital PCR, implying approximately 30% capture efficiency. The sizes of highly expanded clones could end up underestimated when identical TCR molecules share a barcode. When barcode sub-clustering was left out, chimeric consensus sequences inflated TCR diversity, with chimeras reaching as high as 47%. The naive libraries included spiked-in Jurkat TCR RNA (about 11 copies' worth), and this RNA is not part of the donor repertoire. Even against a background of about 960,000 naive CD8 T cells, spiked-in Jurkat TCR RNA amounting to a single cell's worth was reported to be detectable.

Libraries of naive CD8 T cells were generated from roughly 18,000 to 920,000 sorted cells, with 10%, 30% or 50% of the purified RNA used. Naive CD8 T cells were FACS-sorted as CD8+CD4-CCR7+CD45RA+ on a BD FACSAria II into RLT Plus buffer. Detection sensitivity was tested by spiking Jurkat RNA equal to fewer than twelve TCR copies' worth into samples containing about 18,000-1,000,000 naive CD8 T cells. CD8 T cells were enriched using RosetteSep CD8+ T Cell Enrichment Cocktail and Ficoll-Paque, and the enriched cells then underwent ACK red cell lysis. The library was made by PCR. Sequenced on a NextSeq 500. Bulk TCR libraries were generated as previously described, with the TCR primers listed in Table S5 used. The Qiagen AllPrep DNA/RNA kit was used to purify total RNA. Before any analysis, reads coming from multiple sequencing runs of the same library were combined into one pool. The study's processing was this. Reads were retained only if an exact TCR constant sequence was present, and the retained reads were trimmed to 150 nt and grouped according to their 12-nt molecular barcodes. Reads in each barcode group were sub-clustered using a 15% Levenshtein threshold, and a quality-weighted consensus sequence was built for each RNA molecule. Non-functional sequences were removed, as were lower-count sequences one edit away from another. On the basis of fitting two negative binomial distributions, barcode sub-clusters with fewer than 20% of the maximum read count were discarded. TCRdb reprocessed the public reads (quality trimming at Q25 with fastp, clone calling with MiXCR) and kept in-frame beta chains. Each CDR3 protein gets just one entry, which takes the most common genes and DNA from the rows behind it. What appears here as the V and J calls and clone size reflects TCRdb's work, not the paper's. This sample gives roughly 630,000 distinct CDR3 sequences in total; roughly 25% of them show up just once. About 0.84% of the sample goes to the ten largest clones.

The sample taken for sequencing was naive CD8+ T cells from blood, with Jurkat cell RNA spiked in. The cell subset or site label on this specimen signifies: FACS-sorted CD8+CD4-CCR7+CD45RA+ naive T cells. The clonotype was recovered from a human donor in good health. Some libraries in this study had Jurkat cell RNA spiked in.

The bases are TGTGCCAGCAGCCTTACAGAAAGTGACCCTTACACCCCCCAGCATTTT. Its protein reads: CASSLTESDPYTPQHF. Here the chain combines TRBV7-9 and TRBJ2-3; too little of a D gene remains to name it. The end of the DNA is better explained by TRBJ1-5, so the J call may be wrong. The germline V gene (reference sequence) supplies CDR1 SEHNR and CDR2 FQNEAQ. The CDR3 has 16 amino acids, counting the end cysteine and phenylalanine. Only the CDR3 part of the read is kept: 48 bases, read in frame from the first base.